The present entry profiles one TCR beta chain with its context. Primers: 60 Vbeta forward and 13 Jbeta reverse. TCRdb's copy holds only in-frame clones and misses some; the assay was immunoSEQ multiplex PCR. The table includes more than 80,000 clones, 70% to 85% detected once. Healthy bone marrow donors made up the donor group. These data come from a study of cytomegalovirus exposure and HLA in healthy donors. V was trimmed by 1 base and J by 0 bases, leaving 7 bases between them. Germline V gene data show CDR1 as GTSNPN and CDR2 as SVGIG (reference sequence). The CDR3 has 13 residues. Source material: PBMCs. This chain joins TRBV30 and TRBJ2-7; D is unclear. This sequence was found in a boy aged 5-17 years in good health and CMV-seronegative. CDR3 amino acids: CAWSGGLSYEQYF. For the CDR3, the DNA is TGTGCCTGGAGTGGAGGTCTCTCCTACGAGCAGTACTTC. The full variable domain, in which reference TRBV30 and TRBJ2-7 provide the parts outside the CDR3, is SQTIHQWPATLVQPVGSPLSLECTVEGTSNPNLYWYRQAAGRGLQLLFYSVGIGQISSEVPQNLSASRPQDRQFILSSKKLLLSDSGFYLCAWSGGLSYEQYFGPGTRLTVT.